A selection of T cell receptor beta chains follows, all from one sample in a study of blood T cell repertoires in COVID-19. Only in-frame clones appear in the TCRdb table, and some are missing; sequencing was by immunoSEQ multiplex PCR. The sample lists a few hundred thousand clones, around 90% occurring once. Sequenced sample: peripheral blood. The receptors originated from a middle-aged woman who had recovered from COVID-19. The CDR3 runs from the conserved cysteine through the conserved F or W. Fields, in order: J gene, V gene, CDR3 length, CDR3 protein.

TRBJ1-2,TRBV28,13,CASSWGVPGEGTF
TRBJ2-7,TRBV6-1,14,CASTTRRGGNEQYF
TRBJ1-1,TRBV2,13,CAIQGARNTEAFF
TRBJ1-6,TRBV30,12,CAWGQTNSPLHF
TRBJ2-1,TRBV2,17,CASSPNGLAGGLDEQFF
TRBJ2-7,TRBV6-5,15,CASARTSGFPYEQYF
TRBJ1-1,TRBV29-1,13,CSVAGGMNTEAFF
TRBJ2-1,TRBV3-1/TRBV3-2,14,CATRGAGAYNEQFF
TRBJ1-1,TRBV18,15,CASSALGRTNTEAFF
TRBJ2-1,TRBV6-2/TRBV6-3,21,CASSYSLPGSLAGEGYNEQFF
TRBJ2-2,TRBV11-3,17,CASTPGGPSGGTGELFF
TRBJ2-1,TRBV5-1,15,CASSLRASGRNEQFF
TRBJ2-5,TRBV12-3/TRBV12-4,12,CASSPQRETQYF
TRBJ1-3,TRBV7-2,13,CASSPTGPRGIYF
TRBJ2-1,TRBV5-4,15,CASSPGTSGSDEQFF
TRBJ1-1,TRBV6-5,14,CASSYPGQGGPAFF
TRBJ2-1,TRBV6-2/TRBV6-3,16,CASSYSWTSGRYEQFF
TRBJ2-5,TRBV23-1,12,CASSQFRETQYF
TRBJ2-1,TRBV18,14,CASSPLARHNEQFF
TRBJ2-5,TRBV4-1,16,CASSPKSGLALETQYF
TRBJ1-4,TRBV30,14,CAWSPGGPNEKLFF
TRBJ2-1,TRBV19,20,CASSIEPWQSGGRASGEQFF
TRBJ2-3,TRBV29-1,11,CSVREVDTQYF
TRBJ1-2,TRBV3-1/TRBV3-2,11,CASSSRGLYTF
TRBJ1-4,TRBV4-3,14,CASSRRGANEKLFF
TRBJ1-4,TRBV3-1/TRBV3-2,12,CASSKTGMELFF
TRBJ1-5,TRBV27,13,CASRRASNQPQHF
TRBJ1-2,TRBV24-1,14,CATSDLRQDNGYTF
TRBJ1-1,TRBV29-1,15,CSALRRGGPNTEAFF
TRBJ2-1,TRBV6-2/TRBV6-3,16,CASSYSGTSRANEQFF
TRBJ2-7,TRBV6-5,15,CASSQGLAESYEQYF
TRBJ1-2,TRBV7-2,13,CASSYPTDYGYTF
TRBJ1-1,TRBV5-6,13,CASNPQGTAEAFF
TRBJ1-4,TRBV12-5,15,CASGFPVGGNEKLFF
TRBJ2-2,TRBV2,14,CASSSPRARGELFF
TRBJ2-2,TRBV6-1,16,CASSELSVLFAGELFF
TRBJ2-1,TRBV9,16,CASSPRTSGTYNEQFF
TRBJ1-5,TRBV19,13,CASGDRGDQPQHF
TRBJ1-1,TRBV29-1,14,CSVLGRGVNTEAFF
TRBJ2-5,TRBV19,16,CASSMARRLARGTQYF
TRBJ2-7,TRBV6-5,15,CASSKRQGSSYEQYF
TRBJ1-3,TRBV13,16,CASSLVGSSSGNTIYF
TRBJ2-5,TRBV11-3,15,CASSPRGGGQETQYF
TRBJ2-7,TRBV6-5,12,CASRDRVGEQYF
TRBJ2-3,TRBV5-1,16,CASRPPGTSGTDTQYF